The 19 T cell receptor beta chains in this list originate from one sample, sequenced in a study of shared clonotypes between healthy human individuals. Using immunoSEQ multiplex PCR, the repertoire was profiled, and TCRdb retains in-frame clones only, with some absent. The sample consists of roughly 2.2 million clones, more than 85% of them appearing once. Specimen: naive CD4+ T cells from PBMCs. This sample's subset: CD45RA+ positively selected. The receptors were gathered from a man aged 18-30 years in good health. Some clones in this sample may be carry-over from other donors' samples.

The chain is built from TRBV5-6 and TRBJ2-5; no clear D. There are 15 residues in the CDR3. The V gene's germline CDR1 is SGHDT and CDR2 YYEEEE. V shed 4 bases and J shed 1 base, with 14 bases lying between them. This CDR3 is CASSVQTRSQETQYF. Here the CDR3 DNA reads TGTGCCAGCAGCGTTCAGACAAGAAGCCAAGAGACCCAGTACTTC.

The rearrangement joins TRBV30 to TRBJ1-6; D is uncertain. The CDR3 has 13 amino acids. CDR1 and CDR2 (germline): GTSNPN, SVGIG (reference sequence). V lost 4 bases and J lost 2, with 6 bases in between. The CDR3 region is CAWTSTYNSPLHF. CDR3 DNA: TGTGCCTGGACCTCGACCTATAATTCACCCCTCCACTTT.

This rearrangement joins TRBV7-2 to TRBJ2-7; 7 bases agree with TRBD1. The CDR3 extends over 16 amino acids. The J segment lost 5 bases and the V segment lost 0 bases, leaving 10 bases of the junction unmatched. Germline V gene lookup returns CDR1 SGHTA and CDR2 FQGNSA. In DNA, the CDR3 is TGTGCCAGCAGCTTAGCCTACAGGGGCGGCCTGCACGAGCAGTACTTC. Translating it yields CASSLAYRGGLHEQYF. Drawing the rest from reference TRBV7-2 and TRBJ2-7, the complete variable domain is GAGVSQSPSNKVTEKGKDVELRCDPISGHTALYWYRQSLGQGLEFLIYFQGNSAPDKSGLPSDRFSAERTGGSVSTLTIQRTQQEDSAVYLCASSLAYRGGLHEQYFGPGTRLTVT.

This clone has just one count. The chain carries TRBV6-1 and TRBJ1-1; 8 bases match TRBD1. Germline V gene sequence: CDR1 MNHNS, CDR2 SASEGT. CDR3 length equals 16 residues. After removal of 4 bases from V and 6 bases from J, the junction contained 13 bases not matched to a gene. This chain's CDR3 is CASSVAGTGDSAEAFF. The CDR3, as DNA: TGTGCCAGCAGTGTCGCCGGGACAGGTGACTCAGCTGAAGCTTTCTTT.

For the CDR3, the DNA is TGTGCCAGCAGCCCGGGTGAGGGTAACGAGCAGTACTTC. The encoded protein is CASSPGEGNEQYF. The chain is built from TRBV14 and TRBJ2-7; TRBD2 is a possible D gene (5 bases). Per the germline V gene, CDR1 is SGHDN and CDR2 is FVKESK. Deletions cut 4 bases from V and 5 bases from J, with 12 bases between. The CDR3 sequence is 13 residues long. Variable domain in full (rest from reference TRBV14 and TRBJ2-7): EAGVTQFPSHSVIEKGQTVTLRCDPISGHDNLYWYRRVMGKEIKFLLHFVKESKQDESGMPNNRFLAERTGGTYSTLKVQPAELEDSGVYFCASSPGEGNEQYFGPGTRLTVT.

The chain carries TRBV5-6 and TRBJ1-2; 8 nucleotides match TRBD1. This CDR3 has 18 amino acids. V lost 5 bases and J lost 2; bases outside the gene matches: 17. Germline V CDR1 and CDR2: SGHDT, YYEEEE. The CDR3 is CASRHAGAGGSYNYGYTF. As DNA, the CDR3 is TGTGCCAGCAGACACGCGGGGGCAGGGGGCTCGTACAACTATGGCTACACCTTC.

The V and J genes are TRBV10-3 and TRBJ2-5; D may be TRBD1 or TRBD2 (6 bases each). The germline V gene encodes CDR1 ENHRY and CDR2 SYGVKD. The CDR3 consists of 16 residues. V was cut by 0 bases and J by 1 base, with 12 bases left in between. In nucleotides, the CDR3 is TGTGCCATCAGTGAGTCAGGGGGGAGGTTCCAAGAGACCCAGTACTTC. Translation gives CAISESGGRFQETQYF.

The V call is TRBV6-5, the J call TRBJ1-3; D not resolved. The CDR3 runs 13 residues. Germline CDR1 reads MNHEY; CDR2 reads SVGAGI. The germline V and J ends were trimmed by 7 bases and 4 bases, with 11 bases remaining between them. CDR3 residues: CASNPSGGNTIYF. CDR3 sequence (DNA): TGTGCCAGCAATCCTTCCGGAGGAAACACCATATATTTT.

CDR3 sequence (DNA): TGTGCCAGCAGCTTAGGACCCAATCAGCCCCAGCATTTT. Encoded protein: CASSLGPNQPQHF. The chain links TRBV7-6 to TRBJ1-5, with no clear D. The V end was cut by 1 base, the J end by 3 bases, with 4 bases between. Germline assignment: CDR1 SGHVS and CDR2 FNYEAQ. CDR3 length: 13 amino acids.

The V and J genes are TRBV7-3 and TRBJ2-7; 8 bases agree with TRBD1. The CDR3 is 14 residues long. The junction had 6 bases not matched to a gene; V was cut back by 5 bases and J by 3 bases. The germline V gene encodes CDR1 SGHTA and CDR2 FQGTGA. As DNA, the CDR3 is TGTGCCAGCAGCCCCGGACAGGGCGGCTACGAGCAGTACTTC. It specifies CASSPGQGGYEQYF.

The rearrangement uses TRBV7-6 and TRBJ2-2; 8 bases are shared with TRBD1. The junction had 8 bases not matched to a gene; V was cut back by 11 bases and J by 6 bases. CDR3 size: 13 residues. Germline V gene data show CDR1 as SGHVS and CDR2 as FNYEAQ. The CDR3 DNA reads as TGTGCCGCGGCAGGGGGCAATGCCGGGGAGCTGTTTTTT. Its protein is CAAAGGNAGELFF.

The V and J genes are TRBV5-1 and TRBJ2-2; unclear D gene. The CDR3 consists of 15 residues. Trimming took off 2 bases at V and 5 bases at J, with 13 bases between the two ends. Germline V gene sequence: CDR1 SGHRS, CDR2 YFSETQ. The CDR3 here is CASSFGTVGTGELFF. As DNA, the CDR3 is TGCGCCAGCAGCTTTGGAACAGTAGGAACCGGGGAGCTGTTTTTT.

J is TRBJ2-1 and V is TRBV18, with D perhaps matching TRBD2 (6 bases). Germline V CDR1 and CDR2: KGHSH, LQKENI. Trimming stripped 4 bases from V and 2 bases from J, with 15 bases between. This CDR3 contains 16 residues. CDR3 DNA: TGTGCCAGCTCACTCCCGGGTAGCGGACCCTACAATGAGCAGTTCTTC. It encodes CASSLPGSGPYNEQFF.

The chain combines TRBV6-5 with TRBJ2-7; a weak D match, TRBD1 (5 bases). Germline-derived CDR1 and CDR2 are MNHEY and SVGAGI. This CDR3 contains 16 residues. V gave up 3 bases and J gave up 2 bases, with 17 bases separating them. This CDR3 reads CASSYPDMGFTYEQYF. DNA for the CDR3: TGTGCCAGCAGTTATCCGGACATGGGATTCACCTACGAGCAGTACTTC.

The V call is TRBV19, the J call TRBJ2-2; possibly TRBD1 or TRBD2 for D (7 bases each). The CDR3 contains 16 residues. Trimming removed 6 bases at V and 4 bases at J, with 18 bases between. Germline V gene sequence: CDR1 LNHDA, CDR2 SQIVND (reference sequence). For the CDR3, the DNA is TGTGCCAGTAGCCCGAAACAGGGGAGGGGCACCGGGGAGCTGTTTTTT. It encodes CASSPKQGRGTGELFF.

The V gene is TRBV7-9, the J gene TRBJ2-1, with D maybe TRBD2 (6 bases). Germline V lookup: CDR1 SEHNR, CDR2 FQNEAQ (reference sequence). V shed 1 base and J shed 10 bases, with 20 bases lying between them. The CDR3 consists of 16 residues. DNA of the CDR3: TGTGCCAGCAGCTTAGGATCCCTAGCGACCCTACAAGAGCAGTTCTTC. Its translation is CASSLGSLATLQEQFF.

With regard to this clone: The same CDR3 arises from other DNA sequences in this sample as well. The V call is TRBV5-1, the J call TRBJ2-5; 11 bases map to TRBD1. Germline CDR1 and CDR2: SGHRS and YFSETQ. The CDR3 is 14 residues long. V lost 3 bases to trimming and J lost 4 bases; unmatched junction nucleotides: 2. CDR3 nucleotide sequence: TGCGCCAGCAGCTGGGGGACAGGGGGAGAGACCCAGTACTTC. This translates into CASSWGTGGETQYF.

CDR3 in DNA: TGTGCCAGCAGCATTGGACCACAGGGCGACGGCGGCTACACCTTC. As protein: CASSIGPQGDGGYTF. The chain joins TRBV11-2 to TRBJ1-2, with D possibly being TRBD1 (6 bases). The CDR3 spans 15 residues. From germline, CDR1 is SGHAT and CDR2 FQNNGV. Trimming pared 5 bases from V and 8 bases from J, leaving 21 bases between.

The chain employs TRBV5-6 and TRBJ1-5, with a weak D call TRBD1 (5 bases). Deletions cut 3 bases from V and 4 bases from J, with 11 bases between. The germline CDR1 and CDR2 sequences are SGHDT and YYEEEE. There are 14 residues in the CDR3. The CDR3 DNA sequence: TGTGCCAGCAGCTCGGGACCGACGAATCAGCCCCAGCATTTT. Residues: CASSSGPTNQPQHF. The variable domain in full, with the rest retrieved from reference TRBV5-6 and TRBJ1-5, is DAGVTQSPTHLIKTRGQQVTLRCSPKSGHDTVSWYQQALGQGPQFIFQYYEEEERQRGNFPDRFSGHQFPNYSSELNVNALLLGDSALYLCASSSGPTNQPQHFGDGTRLSIL.